The 30 T cell receptor beta chains reported below all come from one sample, sequenced in a study of blood T cell repertoires in COVID-19. Here immunoSEQ multiplex PCR was the method, and the copy in TCRdb shows in-frame clones only, minus some. The data contain roughly 240,000 clones, approximately 88% of them singletons. Sample: PBMCs or T cells enriched from blood (not recorded which). These receptors were collected from a woman aged 30 to 39 with acute COVID-19.

This clone was counted once. The rearrangement uses TRBV19 and TRBJ1-5, with TRBD1 as a possible D gene (6 bases). This CDR3 contains 15 residues. The V gene lost 7 bases and the J gene lost 2 bases, with 15 bases spanning the gap. From germline, CDR1 is LNHDA and CDR2 SQIVND (reference sequence). CDR3 protein: CASTRGGPGNQPQHF. The CDR3 DNA sequence: TGTGCCAGTACCAGAGGGGGTCCGGGCAATCAGCCCCAGCATTTT. Supplemented by reference TRBV19 and TRBJ1-5, the full variable domain reads DGGITQSPKYLFRKEGQNVTLSCEQNLNHDAMYWYRQDPGQGLRLIYYSQIVNDFQKGDIAEGYSVSREKKESFPLTVTSAQKNPTAFYLCASTRGGPGNQPQHFGDGTRLSIL.

V usage is TRBV10-3 and J usage is TRBJ1-4; D ambiguous. This CDR3 contains 15 residues. Trimming stripped 5 bases from V and 1 base from J, with 11 bases between. Germline V CDR1 and CDR2: ENHRY, SYGVKD. The CDR3 region is CAISSQVGTNEKLFF. The CDR3 DNA follows: TGTGCCATCAGTTCCCAGGTTGGAACTAATGAAAAACTGTTTTTT.

V is TRBV4-1 and J is TRBJ2-2; the match to TRBD1 covers 7 bases. Germline V lookup: CDR1 MGHRA, CDR2 YSYEKL. V gave up 2 bases and J gave up 4 bases; unmatched junction bases: 13. CDR3 length equals 18 residues. The CDR3 bases are TGCGCCAGCAGCCAACCGACAGGGCCCGCTCGTGGCACCGGGGAGCTGTTTTTT. This codes for CASSQPTGPARGTGELFF.

This chain links TRBV12-3 or TRBV12-4 with TRBJ1-5; TRBD1 matches 10 bases. Germline trimming cut 11 bases from V and 6 bases from J; bases unmatched to any gene: 7. The CDR3 loop spans 13 amino acids. The CDR3 DNA follows: TGTGCCTGTTCCGGGACAGGGGTTCAGCCCCAGCATTTT. It specifies CACSGTGVQPQHF.

The V call is TRBV19, the J call TRBJ1-6, with TRBD1 identical over 9 bases. The CDR3 covers 14 residues. Germline V gene lookup returns CDR1 LNHDA and CDR2 SQIVND (reference sequence). The trim removed 1 base at V and 8 bases at J, leaving 0 bases unmatched. The CDR3 coding sequence is TGTGCCAGTAGTATAGGGGACAGGGATTCACCCCTCCACTTT. Protein: CASSIGDRDSPLHF.

J is TRBJ2-5 and V is TRBV19; 9 bases align to TRBD1. This CDR3 region has 18 residues. From germline, CDR1 is LNHDA and CDR2 SQIVND (reference sequence). Trimming took 5 bases from V and 2 from J; bases not matched to a gene: 15. CDR3 bases: TGTGCCAGTAGTCGCCAATCCCGACACGGGACAGGGCAAGAGACCCAGTACTTC. Protein product: CASSRQSRHGTGQETQYF.

As for this clone: At one end the junction does not follow the germline gene, possibly because of a read error. The chain carries TRBV7-7 and TRBJ2-5, with D perhaps TRBD1 (7 bases). Germline values: CDR1 SSHAT, CDR2 FNYEAQ (reference sequence). The CDR3 has 20 amino acids. CDR3 amino acids: CASSLILQGGEGSIQETQYF. CDR3 nucleotides: TGTGCTAGCAGCTTAATACTCCAGGGGGGCGAGGGTAGCATCCAAGAGACCCAGTACTTC.

This clone appeared once. The chain carries TRBV7-9 and TRBJ2-5; 9 bases fit TRBD1. The germline CDR1 and CDR2 sequences are SEHNR and FQNEAQ (reference sequence). Unmatched junction bases numbered 9, after V lost 0 bases and J lost 4 bases. This CDR3 contains 17 residues. The CDR3 sequence is CASSLATGGFGGETQYF. DNA for the CDR3: TGTGCCAGCAGCTTAGCCACAGGGGGCTTCGGAGGAGAGACCCAGTACTTC.

The gene calls are TRBV14 and TRBJ1-3, with unresolved D. The CDR3 loop spans 15 amino acids. CDR1 and CDR2 from the germline V gene are SGHDN and FVKESK. Between the trimmed V and J ends, which lost 4 bases and 4 bases, there was a span of 14 bases. CDR3 nucleotides: TGTGCCAGCAGCCTCCGGAGCGGTATGGGAAACACCATATATTTT. It specifies CASSLRSGMGNTIYF.

The gene calls are TRBV29-1 and TRBJ1-2; TRBD1 agrees at 9 bases. Looked up from germline, CDR1 is SQVTM and CDR2 is ANQGSEA. The CDR3 is 13 amino acids. Trimming at V came to 5 bases and at J to 8 bases, leaving 9 bases not matched to a gene. This CDR3 is CSVLLQGAIGYTF. The CDR3 nucleotides read TGCAGCGTTCTTTTACAGGGGGCAATAGGCTACACCTTC.

The rearrangement links TRBV18 to TRBJ1-4; the D is unclear. CDR1 and CDR2 from the germline V gene are KGHSH and LQKENI. CDR3 length: 19 amino acids. V lost 6 bases to trimming and J lost 8 bases, with 31 bases between them. CDR3 DNA: TGTGCCAGCTCCCCTCTTACTACCCCGAGCTTGGCAGTGGAGGAAAAACTGTTTTTT. Translated, it gives CASSPLTTPSLAVEEKLFF.

This sequence joins TRBV5-4 and TRBJ2-5, with a weak D call TRBD1 (6 bases). The germline gives CDR1 SGHNT, CDR2 YYREEE (reference sequence). The CDR3 spans 15 residues. Trimming left V 3 bases short and J 3 bases short, with 15 bases between. The CDR3: CASSSYRDKEETQYF. CDR3 coding DNA: TGTGCCAGCAGCTCCTACCGGGACAAGGAAGAGACCCAGTACTTC.

The chain joins TRBV19 to TRBJ1-1; D is perhaps TRBD1 (6 bases). Germline V gene sequence: CDR1 LNHDA, CDR2 SQIVND (reference sequence). The CDR3 is made up of 11 amino acids. V was trimmed by 2 bases and J by 10 bases, leaving 8 bases between them. This CDR3 reads CASSIRGGAFF. The CDR3 DNA follows: TGTGCCAGTAGTATAAGGGGGGGAGCTTTCTTT.

The chain uses TRBV19 and TRBJ2-2; D might be TRBD2 (5 bases). CDR1 and CDR2 (germline): LNHDA, SQIVND (reference sequence). The length of the CDR3 is 12 residues. Trimming removed 3 bases from V and 7 bases from J, with 6 bases in between. CDR3 bases: TGTGCCAGTAGTATTGCGGGCGGGGAGCTGTTTTTT. Amino acid sequence: CASSIAGGELFF. Supplemented by reference TRBV19 and TRBJ2-2, the full variable domain reads DGGITQSPKYLFRKEGQNVTLSCEQNLNHDAMYWYRQDPGQGLRLIYYSQIVNDFQKGDIAEGYSVSREKKESFPLTVTSAQKNPTAFYLCASSIAGGELFFGEGSRLTVL.

The rearrangement joins TRBV5-4 to TRBJ1-2; weak D call: TRBD1 (6 bases). CDR1 is SGHNT, CDR2 YYREEE, per germline (reference sequence). This CDR3 is built from 15 residues. Trimming stripped 3 bases from V and 0 bases from J, with 12 bases between. CDR3 protein: CASSSRQVSNYGYTF. CDR3 nucleotides: TGTGCCAGCAGCTCCCGACAGGTTTCTAACTATGGCTACACCTTC.

This rearrangement joins TRBV27 to TRBJ2-6, with D possibly matching TRBD1 (6 bases). The length of the CDR3 is 17 residues. Germline lookup yields CDR1 MNHEY and CDR2 SMNVEV (reference sequence). Trimming removed 4 bases at V and 0 bases at J, with 13 bases between. CDR3 protein: CASSSPGQSSGANVLTF. The CDR3 nucleotides are TGTGCCAGCAGTTCACCCGGACAGAGCTCTGGGGCCAACGTCCTGACTTTC.

The V call is TRBV4-2, the J call TRBJ2-3; no clear D gene. The CDR3 contains 14 residues. Germline CDR1 is LGHNA and CDR2 is YNFKEQ. The V and J ends lost 0 bases and 6 bases respectively, with 10 bases between them. In DNA form, the CDR3 reads TGTGCCAGCAGCCAAGACAGCCCACAGGATACGCAGTATTTT. Translated, it gives CASSQDSPQDTQYF.

This clone appeared a single time. V gene TRBV7-6 combines with J gene TRBJ2-1; 11 nucleotides align to TRBD2. Trimming removed 1 base from V and 1 base from J; junction bases left unmatched: 6. Per the germline V gene, CDR1 is SGHVS and CDR2 is FNYEAQ. The length of the CDR3 is 18 residues. The CDR3 is CASSLVISGGGSYNEQFF. CDR3 nucleotide sequence: TGTGCCAGCAGCTTAGTGATTAGCGGGGGGGGATCCTACAATGAGCAGTTCTTC.

This chain links TRBV4-3 with TRBJ2-7, with D possibly TRBD1 on 6 matching bases. V was cut by 4 bases and J by 0 bases, with 13 bases left in between. The CDR3 runs 15 residues. CDR1 LGHNA and CDR2 YSLEER come from the germline V gene. This chain's CDR3 is CASSPDGTLSYEQYF. The CDR3 DNA is TGCGCCAGCAGCCCTGACGGGACACTCTCCTACGAGCAGTACTTC.

The chain recombines TRBV24-1 with TRBJ2-1, with D perhaps matching TRBD1 (7 bases). The CDR3 has 12 residues. V was clipped by 5 bases and J by 15 bases, with 16 bases between them. CDR1 is KGHDR and CDR2 is SFDVKD in the germline V gene. The CDR3 is CATSVGGGQRFF. CDR3 in DNA: TGTGCCACCAGTGTAGGAGGGGGCCAAAGGTTCTTC.

The rearrangement joins TRBV5-1 to TRBJ2-1; TRBD1 might be the D (5 bases). This CDR3 has 12 amino acids. Germline CDR1 SGHRS, CDR2 YFSETQ. The V end lost 4 bases, the J end lost 9 bases, and 11 bases lay between the germline ends. The CDR3 loop reads CASSSQGSEQFF. The DNA for the CDR3 is TGCGCCAGCAGCAGCCAGGGCAGTGAGCAGTTCTTC.

The chain uses TRBV4-1 and TRBJ2-5; TRBD1 is a possible D gene (5 bases). CDR1 and CDR2 from the germline V gene are MGHRA and YSYEKL. V lost 4 bases and J lost 5, with 14 bases in between. This CDR3 has 14 residues. CDR3 protein: CASSRAGSGETQYF. The CDR3, as DNA: TGCGCCAGCAGCCGAGCAGGATCAGGGGAGACCCAGTACTTC.

The chain has TRBV5-6 and TRBJ1-4, with 8 bases aligning to TRBD1. CDR3 size: 14 residues. Germline lookup yields CDR1 SGHDT and CDR2 YYEEEE. V shed 5 bases, J shed 5 bases, and the junction held 5 bases outside the gene matches. For the CDR3, the DNA is TGTGCCAGCAGTCCCGGGACAGGAAATGAAAAACTGTTTTTT. Protein: CASSPGTGNEKLFF. The full variable domain, completed using reference TRBV5-6 and TRBJ1-4, is DAGVTQSPTHLIKTRGQQVTLRCSPKSGHDTVSWYQQALGQGPQFIFQYYEEEERQRGNFPDRFSGHQFPNYSSELNVNALLLGDSALYLCASSPGTGNEKLFFGSGTQLSVL.

The chain carries TRBV11-2 and TRBJ1-6; D unclear. V lost 1 base and J lost 8, with 3 bases in between. The CDR3 consists of 12 residues. Germline values: CDR1 SGHAT, CDR2 FQNNGV. CDR3 sequence: CASSLVDSPLHF. In DNA, the CDR3 is TGTGCCAGCAGCTTAGTAGATTCACCCCTCCACTTT.

The chain joins TRBV29-1 to TRBJ1-2; 10 positions agree with TRBD1. CDR1 is SQVTM, CDR2 ANQGSEA, per germline. J was trimmed by 0 bases and V by 6 bases; bases with no gene match: 7. This CDR3 has 15 residues. The CDR3 reads CSVAGTGAPNYGYTF. The CDR3 coding sequence is TGCAGCGTAGCCGGGACAGGGGCGCCTAACTATGGCTACACCTTC.

The CDR3 DNA reads as TGTGCCAGCAGCTTAGTAGGCAGGGAAGGGAATCAGCCCCAGCATTTT. Translation: CASSLVGREGNQPQHF. This sequence joins TRBV7-2 and TRBJ1-5; TRBD1 might be the D (5 bases). Germline-derived CDR1 and CDR2 are SGHTA and FQGNSA. V was clipped by 1 base and J by 4 bases, with 14 bases between them. This CDR3 is built from 16 residues.

J is TRBJ2-7 and V is TRBV4-1; 7 bases match TRBD2. Germline assignment: CDR1 MGHRA and CDR2 YSYEKL. Trimming at V came to 2 bases and at J to 1 base, leaving 2 bases not matched to a gene. The CDR3 runs to 14 residues. The CDR3 reads CASSQTGGSYEQYF. The CDR3 DNA follows: TGCGCCAGCAGCCAAACCGGGGGGTCCTACGAGCAGTACTTC.

The chain uses TRBV29-1 and TRBJ1-1; D is unresolved. The germline V and J ends were trimmed by 7 bases and 4 bases, with 13 bases remaining between them. CDR1 SQVTM and CDR2 ANQGSEA come from the germline V gene. CDR3 size: 12 residues. The CDR3 bases are TGCAGCGCCCCGGGAAGAGGCACTGAAGCTTTCTTT. Its protein product is CSAPGRGTEAFF.

The chain recombines TRBV5-1 with TRBJ2-7; TRBD1 agrees at 8 bases. The CDR3 extends over 16 amino acids. With 4 bases clipped from V and 6 bases from J, the junction kept 15 bases outside the gene matches. Germline V gene sequence: CDR1 SGHRS, CDR2 YFSETQ. The CDR3 loop reads CASSPWPGQVVGEQYF. CDR3 nucleotide sequence: TGCGCCAGCAGCCCTTGGCCGGGACAGGTGGTAGGCGAGCAGTACTTC.

This sequence joins TRBV5-1 and TRBJ2-3; TRBD2 might be the D (6 bases). The CDR3 is 17 residues long. The germline CDR1 and CDR2 sequences are SGHRS and YFSETQ. Trimming removed 4 bases at V and 0 bases at J, with 18 bases between. The CDR3 bases are TGCGCCAGCAGCAAAGGGACTGAACTGCGTAGCACAGATACGCAGTATTTT. Its translation: CASSKGTELRSTDTQYF. The variable domain in full, with the rest retrieved from reference TRBV5-1 and TRBJ2-3, is KAGVTQTPRYLIKTRGQQVTLSCSPISGHRSVSWYQQTPGQGLQFLFEYFSETQRNKGNFPGRFSGRQFSNSRSEMNVSTLELGDSALYLCASSKGTELRSTDTQYFGPGTRLTVL.